The 23 T cell receptor beta chains below all came from one sample that was sequenced in a study of blood T cell repertoires in COVID-19. Repertoires were generated with immunoSEQ multiplex PCR, while TCRdb's copy carries only in-frame clones and drops some. Among 150,000 to 200,000 clones listed, roughly 87% were seen once. Sequencing was carried out using PBMCs or T cells enriched from blood (not recorded which). The receptors shown here come from a man in his fifties or sixties who had recovered from COVID-19.

The chain uses TRBV13 and TRBJ1-6; D is possibly TRBD1 (6 bases). The CDR3 is 15 residues long. The V gene's germline CDR1 is PRHDT and CDR2 FYEKMQ (reference sequence). V gave up 5 bases and J gave up 6 bases, with 14 bases separating them. The CDR3 sequence: CASSRWSDSNSPLHF. The DNA of the CDR3 is TGTGCCAGCAGCCGATGGTCGGACAGTAATTCACCCCTCCACTTT. Supplemented by reference TRBV13 and TRBJ1-6, the full variable domain reads AAGVIQSPRHLIKEKRETATLKCYPIPRHDTVYWYQQGPGQDPQFLISFYEKMQSDKGSIPDRFSAQQFSDYHSELNMSSLELGDSALYFCASSRWSDSNSPLHFGNGTRLTVT.

This rearrangement joins TRBV19 to TRBJ2-6; TRBD1 agrees at 7 bases. Germline CDR1 LNHDA, CDR2 SQIVND (reference sequence). V shed 5 bases, J shed 0 bases, and the junction held 19 bases outside the gene matches. This CDR3 comprises 21 residues. In DNA form, the CDR3 reads TGTGCCAGTAGTCTAAAAACAGGGGTTGGAGGTACTTTCTCTGGGGCCAACGTCCTGACTTTC. It specifies CASSLKTGVGGTFSGANVLTF.

J is TRBJ1-3 and V is TRBV2; D remains unclear. The CDR3 has 13 residues. Trimming removed 3 bases at V and 2 bases at J, with 5 bases between. Germline lookup yields CDR1 SNHLY and CDR2 FYNNEI. The CDR3 loop reads CASSEAAGNTIYF. CDR3 DNA: TGTGCCAGCAGTGAGGCTGCTGGAAACACCATATATTTT.

The table lists this clone with a count of one. The chain joins TRBV10-3 to TRBJ1-2; D gene unclear. Trimming removed 3 bases from V and 1 base from J, with 9 bases in between. CDR3 size: 14 residues. Germline V lookup: CDR1 ENHRY, CDR2 SYGVKD. CDR3 bases: TGTGCCATCAGTGACGGGAACCTTAACTATGGCTACACCTTC. This gives the protein CAISDGNLNYGYTF.

This clone has just one count. The rearrangement uses TRBV5-1 and TRBJ2-3, with D perhaps TRBD2 (5 bases). V gave up 0 bases and J gave up 3 bases, with 11 bases separating them. CDR1 and CDR2 (germline): SGHRS, YFSETQ. This CDR3 has 15 residues. DNA for the CDR3: TGCGCCAGCAGCTTGGAGGCTAGCTCTACAGATACGCAGTATTTT. As protein: CASSLEASSTDTQYF.

This chain joins TRBV19 and TRBJ2-1; TRBD1 matches 11 bases. Germline V CDR1 and CDR2: LNHDA, SQIVND (reference sequence). This CDR3 contains 16 residues. Unmatched junction bases numbered 9, after V lost 2 bases and J lost 9 bases. As DNA, the CDR3 is TGTGCCAGTAGTATAATCGGGACAGGGGGTTACGGTGAGCAGTTCTTC. Amino acids: CASSIIGTGGYGEQFF. Drawing the rest from reference TRBV19 and TRBJ2-1, the complete variable domain is DGGITQSPKYLFRKEGQNVTLSCEQNLNHDAMYWYRQDPGQGLRLIYYSQIVNDFQKGDIAEGYSVSREKKESFPLTVTSAQKNPTAFYLCASSIIGTGGYGEQFFGPGTRLTVL.

A single count supports this clone. The chain carries TRBV6-5 and TRBJ2-1; a possible D gene is TRBD2 (6 bases). V was pared by 6 bases and J by 7 bases, with 16 bases between. This CDR3 is built from 14 residues. Germline loops: CDR1 MNHEY, CDR2 SVGAGI. The CDR3 loop reads CASRRDPPWNEQFF. The DNA of the CDR3 is TGTGCCAGCAGGCGGGACCCCCCATGGAATGAGCAGTTCTTC.

The chain recombines TRBV9 with TRBJ2-7, with a weak D call TRBD2 (5 bases). The germline V and J ends were trimmed by 4 bases and 0 bases, with 11 bases remaining between them. The CDR3 totals 14 residues. Germline V gene lookup returns CDR1 SGDLS and CDR2 YYNGEE. The CDR3 DNA reads TGTGCCAGCAGCCCCCGGACTGTCTCCTACGAGCAGTACTTC. This encodes CASSPRTVSYEQYF.

The V gene is TRBV28, the J gene TRBJ1-5; D is possibly TRBD1 (6 bases). CDR3 size: 15 residues. Trimming stripped 9 bases from V and 3 bases from J, with 18 bases between. From germline, CDR1 is MDHEN and CDR2 SYDVKM. CDR3: CASHSAGALNQPQHF. DNA of the CDR3: TGTGCCAGTCACTCCGCAGGGGCCCTCAATCAGCCCCAGCATTTT.

V and J are TRBV28 and TRBJ2-7; a weak D match, TRBD1 (5 bases). Per germline, CDR1 MDHEN and CDR2 SYDVKM. V gave up 1 base and J gave up 5 bases, with 9 bases separating them. The CDR3 sequence is 13 residues long. The CDR3 DNA sequence: TGTGCCAGCAGTTTATCCAGGGCCAACGAGCAGTACTTC. This codes for CASSLSRANEQYF.

The chain combines TRBV20-1 with TRBJ2-5; the D gene is possibly TRBD2 (5 bases). Trimming cost V 3 bases and J 2 bases, with 13 bases left between them. Germline CDR1 DFQATT, CDR2 SNEGSKA (reference sequence). The CDR3 has 14 residues. The CDR3 DNA reads as TGCAGTGCTAGTGCGGCGGGCCGGCAAGAGACCCAGTACTTC. This sequence encodes CSASAAGRQETQYF.

This clone was seen just once. The V gene is TRBV24-1, the J gene TRBJ2-7; TRBD2 aligns across 7 bases. The CDR3 has 15 residues. The V and J ends lost 2 bases and 7 bases, in that order; junction bases with no gene match: 10. The germline V gene has CDR1 KGHDR and CDR2 SFDVKD. In DNA, the CDR3 is TGTGCCACCAGTGATTCGGGGAGGGGAATGGGGGAGCAGTACTTC. Translating gives CATSDSGRGMGEQYF.

The chain combines TRBV9 with TRBJ1-1; 7 bases fit TRBD1. The CDR3 contains 14 residues. Germline V CDR1 and CDR2: SGDLS, YYNGEE. Losses at the gene ends were 4 bases for V and 1 base for J; bases not matched to a gene: 4. For the CDR3, the DNA is TGTGCCAGCAGCCCCCGACAGGGGAACACTGAAGCTTTCTTT. Amino acids: CASSPRQGNTEAFF.

The chain recombines TRBV27 with TRBJ2-1; no definite D call. CDR1 MNHEY and CDR2 SMNVEV come from the germline V gene (reference sequence). V shed 8 bases and J shed 0 bases, with 11 bases lying between them. The CDR3 spans 14 residues. DNA for the CDR3: TGTGCCAGCTTTAGTCTGAGCTCCTACAATGAGCAGTTCTTC. Its protein product is CASFSLSSYNEQFF.

The rearrangement uses TRBV4-2 and TRBJ1-6; D is uncertain. CDR1 LGHNA and CDR2 YNFKEQ come from the germline V gene. V lost 0 bases and J lost 9, with 6 bases in between. The length of the CDR3 is 13 residues. The CDR3 is CASSQDWSSPLHF. In DNA, the CDR3 is TGTGCCAGCAGCCAAGATTGGAGTTCACCCCTCCACTTT.

The V gene is TRBV28, the J gene TRBJ1-5; weak D call: TRBD1 (6 bases). The germline V and J ends were trimmed by 7 bases and 7 bases, with 17 bases remaining between them. CDR3 length: 14 residues. Germline CDR1 is MDHEN and CDR2 is SYDVKM. The CDR3 is CASIQIQGFQPQHF. The CDR3 coding sequence is TGTGCCAGCATCCAGATACAGGGCTTCCAGCCCCAGCATTTT.

CDR3 sequence (DNA): TGCGCCAGCAGGCGGAACACCGGGGAGCTGTTTTTT. The encoded protein is CASRRNTGELFF. The chain combines TRBV5-1 with TRBJ2-2; D is unresolved. The V gene's germline CDR1 is SGHRS and CDR2 YFSETQ. V was cut by 5 bases and J by 1 base, with 3 bases left in between. There are 12 residues in the CDR3.

V and J are TRBV7-2 and TRBJ2-2, with D possibly being TRBD1 (6 bases). CDR1 is SGHTA, CDR2 FQGNSA, per germline. The V and J ends lost 11 bases and 8 bases respectively, with 18 bases between them. The CDR3 has 13 amino acids. The CDR3 sequence is CAANAGVPGELFF. CDR3 sequence (DNA): TGTGCCGCCAACGCAGGGGTTCCTGGGGAGCTGTTTTTT.

V and J are TRBV28 and TRBJ1-2; 8 bases line up with TRBD1. The CDR3 is made up of 14 amino acids. In germline, CDR1 is MDHEN, CDR2 SYDVKM. V shed 6 bases and J 4 bases; nucleotides not matched to a gene: 7. The CDR3 is CASRMGQEIYGYTF. CDR3 nucleotides: TGTGCCAGCAGGATGGGACAGGAAATCTATGGCTACACCTTC.

This sequence joins TRBV7-9 and TRBJ2-5; D is undetermined. The germline gives CDR1 SEHNR, CDR2 FQNEAQ (reference sequence). The CDR3 contains 14 residues. Trimming took 1 base from V and 4 from J, leaving 10 bases between them. As DNA, the CDR3 is TGTGCCAGCAGCTTAGGAATGAGGAGAGAGACCCAGTACTTC. It is translated as CASSLGMRRETQYF. Looking up the rest from reference TRBV7-9 and TRBJ2-5 gives the full variable domain: DTGVSQNPRHKITKRGQNVTFRCDPISEHNRLYWYRQTLGQGPEFLTYFQNEAQLEKSRLLSDRFSAERPKGSFSTLEIQRTEQGDSAMYLCASSLGMRRETQYFGPGTRLLVL.

This clone was recorded only once. The rearrangement links TRBV19 to TRBJ1-4; a weak D match, TRBD1 (6 bases). V was pared by 9 bases and J by 8 bases, with 16 bases between. The germline CDR1 and CDR2 sequences are LNHDA and SQIVND (reference sequence). The CDR3 runs 13 residues. CDR3 in amino acids: CASSRGAWEKLFF. The CDR3 nucleotides are TGTGCCAGCTCCCGGGGGGCGTGGGAAAAACTGTTTTTT.

V is TRBV2 and J is TRBJ2-5; TRBD1 matches 9 bases. The V gene end was trimmed by 3 bases and the J gene end by 5 bases; junction bases not matched to a gene: 7. The CDR3 extends over 15 amino acids. Germline loops: CDR1 SNHLY, CDR2 FYNNEI. CDR3 in amino acids: CASSEGQGFGETQYF. In nucleotides, the CDR3 is TGTGCCAGCAGTGAGGGACAGGGTTTTGGGGAGACCCAGTACTTC.

CDR3: CASSLKSSGSNEQYF. The CDR3 coding sequence is TGCGCCAGCAGCTTGAAGTCTAGCGGGAGTAACGAGCAGTACTTC. This chain connects TRBV5-1 to TRBJ2-7; 10 bases fit TRBD2. Germline values: CDR1 SGHRS, CDR2 YFSETQ. This CDR3 comprises 15 residues. V lost 1 base and J lost 5; bases outside the gene matches: 6.